The entry that follows covers one T cell receptor (beta chain) sequence. The target antigen is unknown. This entry comes from a study of cytomegalovirus exposure and HLA in healthy donors. General study findings and limits: Overall, approximately 180 TCR beta chains were annotated as cytomegalovirus-associated. Upon later analysis, HLA-associated TCR beta chains proved more clonally expanded than other, equally common chains. Some segments of the V type, notably TRBV6-2 and TRBV6-3, were excluded as indistinguishable. Follow-up analysis found HLA locus-dependent TCR association rates, highest for DRB1 and lowest for HLA-C.

The study ran its PCR with 60 Vbeta and 13 Jbeta primers. Data came from immunoSEQ multiplex PCR; TCRdb stores just in-frame clones and leaves some out. Recorded for this sample: about 31,000 clones. After removal of 3 bases from V and 7 bases from J, the junction contained 4 bases not matched to a gene. The CDR3 runs to 15 residues. The germline V gene has CDR1 LNHNV and CDR2 YYDKDF (reference sequence). The source is a female donor in good health and CMV-seronegative. Sequencing used PBMCs. The J gene is TRBJ1-6, the V gene TRBV15; the match to TRBD1 covers 9 bases. This CDR3 is CATSRTGTGNSPLHF. The CDR3 DNA is TGTGCCACCAGCAGGACCGGGACAGGGAATTCACCCCTCCACTTT.